Shown below are 9 T cell receptor beta chains from a single sample sequenced in a study of blood T cell repertoires in COVID-19. Only in-frame clones appear in the TCRdb table, and some are missing; sequencing was by immunoSEQ multiplex PCR. The sample lists 95,000 to 150,000 clones, around 80% seen once, with approximately 3.9% in the top ten. Sequenced input: peripheral blood. These receptors were obtained from a woman between 50 and 59 years old with acute or convalescent COVID-19.

The chain is built from TRBV5-1 and TRBJ1-3, with 7 bases identical to TRBD1. Germline V gives CDR1 SGHRS, CDR2 YFSETQ. The CDR3 is made up of 15 amino acids. The J segment lost 2 bases and the V segment lost 5 bases, leaving 7 bases of the junction unmatched. The CDR3: CASSFDRAPGNTIYF. The CDR3 region has the DNA TGCGCCAGCAGTTTTGACAGGGCCCCTGGAAACACCATATATTTT.

The J gene is TRBJ2-1, the V gene TRBV19; 10 bases map to TRBD1. Germline values: CDR1 LNHDA, CDR2 SQIVND (reference sequence). The CDR3 runs 16 residues. Trimming at V came to 6 bases and at J to 6 bases, leaving 11 bases not matched to a gene. CDR3 sequence: CASSQKGTGVGNEQFF. The CDR3 bases are TGTGCCAGTAGCCAGAAGGGGACAGGGGTCGGCAATGAGCAGTTCTTC.

V and J are TRBV4-1 and TRBJ2-4, with 8 bases fitting TRBD2. The CDR3 contains 17 residues. Per germline, CDR1 MGHRA and CDR2 YSYEKL. Trimming at V came to 1 base and at J to 6 bases, leaving 11 bases not matched to a gene. CDR3 sequence reads: CASSQGASARGANIQYF. As DNA, the CDR3 is TGCGCCAGCAGCCAAGGGGCTAGTGCGCGGGGGGCAAACATTCAGTACTTC.

The genes are TRBV5-1 and TRBJ1-1; the D gene is possibly TRBD1 (5 bases). CDR1 is SGHRS and CDR2 is YFSETQ in the germline V gene. V lost 1 base, J lost 0 bases, and 10 bases lay in between. The CDR3 has 15 residues. CDR3 amino acids: CASSLSTGLNTEAFF. DNA of the CDR3: TGCGCCAGCAGCTTGTCCACAGGCCTGAACACTGAAGCTTTCTTT.

The CDR3 spells CASSLDSLAQYF. CDR3 nucleotides: TGTGCCAGCAGTTTGGACAGCCTTGCGCAGTATTTT. This sequence joins TRBV12-3 or TRBV12-4 and TRBJ2-3; possible D gene TRBD1, 6 bases. Trimming shortened V by 3 bases and J by 10 bases, and 11 bases separated the two germline ends. The CDR3 consists of 12 residues.

Points on this clone: This sample also contains other DNA sequences that code for the same CDR3. The V gene is TRBV6-1, the J gene TRBJ1-4, with a tentative D call TRBD1 (6 bases). CDR1 and CDR2 (germline): MNHNS, SASEGT. The CDR3 spans 15 residues. Between the trimmed V and J ends, which lost 0 bases and 2 bases, there was a span of 7 bases. CDR3 loop: CASSEAGGTNEKLFF. CDR3 nucleotide sequence: TGTGCCAGCAGTGAAGCTGGGGGCACTAATGAAAAACTGTTTTTT.

The V gene is TRBV6-5, the J gene TRBJ1-2, with 10 bases lining up with TRBD1. The germline V gene has CDR1 MNHEY and CDR2 SVGAGI. The CDR3 totals 13 residues. The V gene end was trimmed by 6 bases and the J gene end by 7 bases; junction bases not matched to a gene: 5. The CDR3 coding sequence is TGTGCCAGCAGGGGGACAGGGGTTTTTGGCTACACCTTC. Amino acid sequence: CASRGTGVFGYTF.

This clone was seen a few times. The DNA of the CDR3 is TGTGCCTGGAGTGTACAAGACAATCAGCCCCAGCATTTT. Amino acid sequence: CAWSVQDNQPQHF. The rearrangement joins TRBV30 to TRBJ1-5; D is unclear. Germline CDR1 GTSNPN, CDR2 SVGIG (reference sequence). Trimming shortened V by 0 bases and J by 3 bases, and 6 bases separated the two germline ends. This CDR3 is built from 13 residues.

The rearrangement uses TRBV20-1 and TRBJ2-7; possibly TRBD1 for D (6 bases). The CDR3 covers 11 residues. The V end was cut by 6 bases, the J end by 6 bases, with 12 bases between. Germline assignment: CDR1 DFQATT and CDR2 SNEGSKA (reference sequence). In DNA, the CDR3 is TGCAGTGCGGCACAGGGTTCCGAGCAGTACTTC. It codes for CSAAQGSEQYF.